These 27 T cell receptor beta chains were all obtained from the same sample, sequenced in a study of control samples from healthy donors and cancer patients. Data came from immunoSEQ multiplex PCR; TCRdb stores just in-frame clones and leaves some out. The table lists around 75,000 clones, around 94% of them singletons, with 5.5% to 6.5% in the top ten. Sample: blood. These receptors originate from a woman aged 55 to 70 in good health.

This chain connects TRBV9 to TRBJ2-3; the match to TRBD2 covers 9 bases. In germline, CDR1 is SGDLS, CDR2 YYNGEE. The CDR3 contains 16 residues. Germline trimming cut 3 bases from V and 2 bases from J; bases unmatched to any gene: 7. CDR3 amino acids: CASSERGRAFTDTQYF. The CDR3 region has the DNA TGTGCCAGCAGCGAACGCGGGAGGGCCTTCACAGATACGCAGTATTTT.

This clone was counted a single time. V and J are TRBV7-6 and TRBJ1-3, with D possibly matching TRBD1 (5 bases). CDR3 length: 16 residues. CDR1 and CDR2 from the germline V gene are SGHVS and FNYEAQ. Trimming removed 9 bases from V and 0 bases from J, with 18 bases in between. CDR3: CARRLQGALSGNTIYF. CDR3 nucleotide sequence: TGTGCCAGGCGGCTTCAAGGGGCCCTCTCTGGAAACACCATATATTTT.

The chain combines TRBV19 with TRBJ1-2, with a possible D match to TRBD1 (5 bases). Between the trimmed V and J ends, which lost 6 bases and 4 bases, there was a span of 18 bases. The length of the CDR3 is 15 residues. Germline V lookup: CDR1 LNHDA, CDR2 SQIVND (reference sequence). The CDR3 DNA reads TGTGCCAGTAGCGGACATACGACCCAGAGCTATGGCTACACCTTC. It encodes CASSGHTTQSYGYTF.

The chain joins TRBV5-1 to TRBJ2-7; maybe TRBD1 (6 bases). Germline V CDR1 and CDR2: SGHRS, YFSETQ. This CDR3 contains 14 residues. Deletions cut 7 bases from V and 6 bases from J, with 20 bases between. The CDR3 DNA reads as TGCGCCAGCCGGAACCTTAAACAGGGTGGCGAGCAGTACTTC. It specifies CASRNLKQGGEQYF.

V gene TRBV7-2 combines with J gene TRBJ1-5; D is possibly TRBD1 (5 bases). V gave up 0 bases and J gave up 7 bases, with 10 bases separating them. The CDR3 is 14 amino acids. Germline V gives CDR1 SGHTA, CDR2 FQGNSA. This CDR3 reads CASSLARGTQPQHF. The DNA for the CDR3 is TGTGCCAGCAGCTTAGCACGGGGGACCCAGCCCCAGCATTTT.

J is TRBJ2-7 and V is TRBV9, with 7 nucleotides matching TRBD1. CDR3 length: 15 residues. Germline CDR1 SGDLS, CDR2 YYNGEE. Trimming at V came to 0 bases and at J to 3 bases, leaving 6 bases not matched to a gene. The CDR3 DNA reads as TGTGCCAGCAGCGTAGGACCACAGGGGAGCTACGAGCAGTACTTC. Protein: CASSVGPQGSYEQYF. The variable domain in full, with the rest retrieved from reference TRBV9 and TRBJ2-7, is DSGVTQTPKHLITATGQRVTLRCSPRSGDLSVYWYQQSLDQGLQFLIQYYNGEERAKGNILERFSAQQFPDLHSELNLSSLELGDSALYFCASSVGPQGSYEQYFGPGTRLTVT.

This chain joins TRBV5-1 and TRBJ2-7; 9 nucleotides line up with TRBD1. CDR3 length equals 15 residues. Unmatched junction bases numbered 4, after V lost 2 bases and J lost 1 base. From germline, CDR1 is SGHRS and CDR2 YFSETQ. CDR3 region: CASSLTGGLSYEQYF. The CDR3 nucleotides read TGCGCCAGCAGCTTAACAGGGGGCCTTTCCTACGAGCAGTACTTC. The full variable domain, with the rest looked up from reference TRBV5-1 and TRBJ2-7, is KAGVTQTPRYLIKTRGQQVTLSCSPISGHRSVSWYQQTPGQGLQFLFEYFSETQRNKGNFPGRFSGRQFSNSRSEMNVSTLELGDSALYLCASSLTGGLSYEQYFGPGTRLTVT.

The chain links TRBV5-1 to TRBJ1-2, with a possible D match to TRBD1 (6 bases). This CDR3 has 13 residues. Trimming pared 2 bases from V and 7 bases from J, leaving 12 bases between. Germline CDR1 reads SGHRS; CDR2 reads YFSETQ. The DNA for the CDR3 is TGCGCCAGCAGCTTCCGAGGGGGTTTTGGCTACACCTTC. Translation: CASSFRGGFGYTF. The full variable domain, with the rest looked up from reference TRBV5-1 and TRBJ1-2, is KAGVTQTPRYLIKTRGQQVTLSCSPISGHRSVSWYQQTPGQGLQFLFEYFSETQRNKGNFPGRFSGRQFSNSRSEMNVSTLELGDSALYLCASSFRGGFGYTFGSGTRLTVV.

This chain links TRBV7-2 with TRBJ2-5; possibly TRBD2 for D (6 bases). Germline lookup yields CDR1 SGHTA and CDR2 FQGNSA. Trimming took off 3 bases at V and 5 bases at J, with 16 bases between the two ends. The CDR3 sequence is 15 residues long. The CDR3 bases are TGTGCCAGCAGCTTTTTTGGGAGTGGGAGGGAGACCCAGTACTTC. Protein: CASSFFGSGRETQYF.

This clone was detected only once. The chain employs TRBV5-6 and TRBJ2-7; 8 nucleotides match TRBD1. Germline V gives CDR1 SGHDT, CDR2 YYEEEE. Trimming took 0 bases from V and 2 from J; bases not matched to a gene: 7. This CDR3 is 16 amino acids long. The DNA for the CDR3 is TGTGCCAGCAGCTTGGTCCGGACAGGGTTTGCCTACGAGCAGTACTTC. Its protein is CASSLVRTGFAYEQYF.

The chain combines TRBV6-5 with TRBJ1-5, with 7 bases identical to TRBD1. Per the germline V gene, CDR1 is MNHEY and CDR2 is SVGAGI. This CDR3 comprises 15 residues. The V segment lost 6 bases and the J segment 3 bases; nucleotides outside the gene matches: 8. The CDR3 sequence is CASSRGQGVNQPQHF. The CDR3, as DNA: TGTGCCAGCAGCAGAGGGCAGGGGGTCAATCAGCCCCAGCATTTT.

The CDR3 DNA reads as TGTGCCAGCAGCGGACACAACTACGAGCAGTACTTC. Translated, it gives CASSGHNYEQYF. V gene TRBV6-5 combines with J gene TRBJ2-7; tentative D call: TRBD1 (5 bases). The CDR3 spans 12 residues. In germline, CDR1 is MNHEY, CDR2 SVGAGI. The germline V and J ends were trimmed by 6 bases and 3 bases, with 9 bases remaining between them.

The chain uses TRBV19 and TRBJ2-2; D is perhaps TRBD1 (6 bases). The CDR3 contains 15 residues. V lost 6 bases to trimming and J lost 2 bases, with 13 bases between them. CDR1 LNHDA and CDR2 SQIVND come from the germline V gene (reference sequence). The CDR3 region has the DNA TGTGCCAGTAGGAACCGGGACATTAACACCGGGGAGCTGTTTTTT. It encodes CASRNRDINTGELFF. Full variable domain (outside the CDR3, taken from reference TRBV19 and TRBJ2-2): DGGITQSPKYLFRKEGQNVTLSCEQNLNHDAMYWYRQDPGQGLRLIYYSQIVNDFQKGDIAEGYSVSREKKESFPLTVTSAQKNPTAFYLCASRNRDINTGELFFGEGSRLTVL.

The V call is TRBV7-9, the J call TRBJ2-7; 8 positions agree with TRBD1. This CDR3 spans 17 amino acids. Germline CDR1 SEHNR, CDR2 FQNEAQ (reference sequence). Unmatched junction bases numbered 16, after V lost 5 bases and J lost 4 bases. This chain's CDR3 is CASSPSQGRQGAYEQYF. The CDR3 bases are TGTGCCAGCAGCCCATCGCAAGGGCGTCAGGGGGCATACGAGCAGTACTTC.

The J gene is TRBJ2-5, the V gene TRBV6-5, with TRBD2 identical over 7 bases. The V gene end was trimmed by 2 bases and the J gene end by 5 bases; junction bases not matched to a gene: 8. Germline CDR1 reads MNHEY; CDR2 reads SVGAGI. The CDR3 sequence is 15 residues long. The CDR3 sequence: CASSYNVQGGETQYF. The CDR3 DNA sequence: TGTGCCAGCAGTTACAACGTCCAGGGAGGGGAGACCCAGTACTTC.

The rearrangement joins TRBV6-4 to TRBJ1-1; TRBD1 might be the D (6 bases). Germline CDR1 reads MRHNA; CDR2 reads SNTAGT. CDR3 size: 13 residues. V lost 6 bases and J lost 1, with 9 bases in between. CDR3 DNA sequence: TGTGCCAGCAGAGTGGACAGGAACACTGAAGCTTTCTTT. Amino acids: CASRVDRNTEAFF.

This chain joins TRBV6-5 and TRBJ1-1; no definite D call. CDR1 MNHEY and CDR2 SVGAGI come from the germline V gene. The V gene lost 5 bases and the J gene lost 2 bases, with 3 bases spanning the gap. This CDR3 spans 11 amino acids. The CDR3: CASSRNTEAFF. CDR3 coding DNA: TGTGCCAGCAGTCGCAACACTGAAGCTTTCTTT.

The chain has TRBV20-1 and TRBJ1-2; no reliable D call. The CDR3 covers 11 residues. Trimming shortened V by 5 bases and J by 7 bases, and 11 bases separated the two germline ends. Germline V gene sequence: CDR1 DFQATT, CDR2 SNEGSKA (reference sequence). CDR3 sequence reads: CSALRSVGYTF. Written as DNA, the CDR3 is TGCAGTGCTCTCAGGAGTGTTGGCTACACCTTC.

CDR3 in DNA: TGCGCCAGCAGCCAAGCCTGGGGGATCTATGGCTACACCTTC. It yields the protein CASSQAWGIYGYTF. The chain couples TRBV4-3 to TRBJ1-2; D possibly corresponds to TRBD1 (5 bases). V gave up 1 base and J gave up 4 bases, with 10 bases separating them. In germline, CDR1 is LGHNA, CDR2 YSLEER. This CDR3 has 14 amino acids.

The chain has TRBV4-3 and TRBJ1-4; D is ambiguous. The V end was cut by 0 bases, the J end by 8 bases, with 7 bases between. Per the germline V gene, CDR1 is LGHNA and CDR2 is YSLEER. The CDR3 is 13 residues long. The CDR3 sequence is CASSQELLEKLFF. In DNA, the CDR3 is TGCGCCAGCAGCCAAGAATTGTTAGAAAAACTGTTTTTT.

The rearrangement uses TRBV5-1 and TRBJ1-2; TRBD1 agrees at 7 bases. With 4 bases clipped from V and 7 bases from J, the junction kept 16 bases outside the gene matches. This CDR3 is 16 amino acids long. CDR1 SGHRS and CDR2 YFSETQ come from the germline V gene. The chain's CDR3 is CASSLTPDRVSSGYTF. The CDR3 DNA follows: TGCGCCAGCAGCCTAACCCCTGACAGGGTGAGCAGTGGCTACACCTTC.

The rearrangement links TRBV19 to TRBJ2-4; D uncertain. Between the trimmed V and J ends, which lost 7 bases and 0 bases, there was a span of 10 bases. CDR1 LNHDA and CDR2 SQIVND come from the germline V gene (reference sequence). The CDR3 length is 14 residues. The CDR3 sequence is CASKDGVAKNIQYF. DNA of the CDR3: TGTGCCAGTAAGGACGGAGTAGCCAAAAACATTCAGTACTTC.

The chain is built from TRBV6-2 or TRBV6-3 and TRBJ2-1; D might be TRBD2 (7 bases). The CDR3 covers 15 residues. With 3 bases removed from V and 2 bases from J, the gap between germline ends came to 11 bases. The germline V gene has CDR1 MNHEY and CDR2 SVGEGT. The CDR3 region has the DNA TGTGCCAGCAGTTATCGGGGGGCCCCCTACAATGAGCAGTTCTTC. The encoded protein is CASSYRGAPYNEQFF.

The chain carries TRBV3-1 (or the pseudogene TRBV3-2) and TRBJ1-2, with a possible D match to TRBD1 (5 bases). The CDR3 is 15 amino acids. V lost 2 bases to trimming and J lost 8 bases, with 18 bases between them. CDR1 is LGHDT and CDR2 is YNNKEL in the germline V gene (reference sequence). The chain's CDR3 is CASSQLAGTSLGYTF. As DNA, the CDR3 is TGTGCCAGCAGCCAACTCGCAGGGACGTCATTAGGCTACACCTTC.

The chain uses TRBV4-3 and TRBJ1-5; D uncertain. The CDR3 runs to 14 residues. Germline V CDR1 and CDR2: LGHNA, YSLEER. V was shortened by 4 bases and J by 2 bases, with 9 bases between the two germline ends. The CDR3, as DNA: TGCGCCAGCAGCCTGGAACTCGGCAATCAGCCCCAGCATTTT. The encoded protein is CASSLELGNQPQHF.

The genes are TRBV15 and TRBJ2-7, with D possibly matching TRBD2 (5 bases). Germline V gene sequence: CDR1 LNHNV, CDR2 YYDKDF (reference sequence). This CDR3 is built from 15 residues. With 0 bases removed from V and 2 bases from J, the gap between germline ends came to 11 bases. The CDR3, as DNA: TGTGCCACCAGCAGAGATCTCGCGGGCCCCTACGAGCAGTACTTC. Translation: CATSRDLAGPYEQYF.

This clone has only one observation. This chain connects TRBV28 to TRBJ2-1; unclear D gene. Trimming took 3 bases from V and 7 from J, leaving 13 bases between them. The CDR3 runs to 14 residues. The germline CDR1 and CDR2 sequences are MDHEN and SYDVKM. The CDR3, as DNA: TGTGCCAGCAGTTTGCGTCCTCCGTGGAATGAGCAGTTCTTC. Amino acid sequence: CASSLRPPWNEQFF.